Listed here are 21 T cell receptor beta chains from one sample, sequenced in a study of spatial heterogeneity in lung cancer. Study results and limitations: In tumors, expanded intratumoral alpha and beta TCR counts tracked mutation counts.

The time point here: sample taken at primary tumor resection. TCRdb re-derived calls from the 5' RACE reads in MiXCR, one entry per CDR3 protein. Among approximately 1,100 distinct CDR3 sequences listed, less than 25% were seen once. The antigens these receptors bind are not known. Sample: lung tumor tissue, taken at surgery. The receptor set was obtained from a male donor with early-stage non-small cell lung cancer.

The chain carries TRBV10-1 and TRBJ1-6, with unresolved D. CDR3 length: 13 amino acids. V shed 7 bases and J shed 6 bases, with 10 bases lying between them. Germline V gene lookup returns CDR1 WNHNN and CDR2 SYGVQD (reference sequence). The CDR3, as DNA: TGCGCCAGCACCGCCAGCCTTAATTCACCCCTCCACTTT. Encoded protein: CASTASLNSPLHF.

The chain employs TRBV29-1 and TRBJ1-2; no reliable D call. Per the germline V gene, CDR1 is SQVTM and CDR2 is ANQGSEA. Trimming took off 4 bases at V and 5 bases at J, with 8 bases between the two ends. The CDR3 covers 11 residues. CDR3 residues: CSVGAGYGYTF. CDR3 nucleotides: TGCAGCGTTGGGGCGGGTTATGGCTACACCTTC.

This chain links TRBV30 with TRBJ2-3, with TRBD1 as a possible D gene (5 bases). The V gene's germline CDR1 is GTSNPN and CDR2 SVGIG (reference sequence). Deletions cut 3 bases from V and 1 base from J, with 11 bases between. The CDR3 has 14 amino acids. The CDR3 sequence is CAWSARGGTDTQYF. For the CDR3, the DNA is TGTGCCTGGAGCGCAAGGGGTGGCACAGATACGCAGTATTTT.

Details on this clonotype: Its ends do not fully match the called genes, so a read error is possible. The J gene is TRBJ1-1, the V gene TRBV19; tentative D call: TRBD1 (6 bases). This CDR3 is built from 15 residues. Germline V lookup: CDR1 LNHDA, CDR2 SQIVND (reference sequence). CDR3: CASTTLGQMNTEAFF. In DNA, the CDR3 is TGTGCCAGTACCACCCTCGGACAGATGAACACCGAAGCTTTCTTT. The full variable domain, its missing parts supplied by reference TRBV19 and TRBJ1-1, is DGGITQSPKYLFRKEGQNVTLSCEQNLNHDAMYWYRQDPGQGLRLIYYSQIVNDFQKGDIAEGYSVSREKKESFPLTVTSAQKNPTAFYLCASTTLGQMNTEAFFGQGTRLTVV.

On this clonotype: Since a much larger clone is just one base distant, this may be a read error. The chain employs TRBV9 and TRBJ2-3; D unresolved. The CDR3 totals 16 residues. V was pared by 0 bases and J by 7 bases, with 18 bases between. Per the germline V gene, CDR1 is SGDLS and CDR2 is YYNGEE. This chain's CDR3 is CASSVGSVGLFYTQYF. The CDR3 nucleotides read TGTGCCAGCAGCGTAGGGTCCGTAGGGTTGTTTTATACGCAGTATTTT.

By frequency in the sample, this clonotype is large (0.1 to 1%). The chain uses TRBV5-1 and TRBJ2-5; tentative D call: TRBD2 (6 bases). CDR1 is SGHRS, CDR2 YFSETQ, per germline. The CDR3 has 14 amino acids. Between the trimmed V and J ends, which lost 1 base and 1 base, there was a span of 8 bases. The CDR3 nucleotides are TGCGCCAGCAGCTTGCTAGCGACCCAAGAGACCCAGTACTTC. Encoded protein: CASSLLATQETQYF.

J is TRBJ2-7 and V is TRBV27; 11 nucleotides align to TRBD1. The V gene end was trimmed by 4 bases and the J gene end by 4 bases; junction bases not matched to a gene: 6. The CDR3 length is 15 residues. Germline values: CDR1 MNHEY, CDR2 SMNVEV (reference sequence). DNA of the CDR3: TGTGCCAGCAGTTACTGGACAGGGGGCAGGTACGAGCAGTACTTC. Translated: CASSYWTGGRYEQYF.

By sample share, this clonotype is large. V is TRBV6-5 and J is TRBJ2-2; 7 nucleotides agree with TRBD1. The junction had 5 bases not matched to a gene; V was cut back by 4 bases and J by 6 bases. Germline V gene lookup returns CDR1 MNHEY and CDR2 SVGAGI. This CDR3 is built from 14 residues. The CDR3 region is CASSLQGHAGELFF. CDR3 nucleotide sequence: TGTGCCAGCAGTTTACAGGGGCACGCCGGGGAGCTGTTTTTT.

The rearrangement uses TRBV29-1 and TRBJ1-1; 9 bases fit TRBD1. V trimming: 5 bases; J trimming: 6 bases; junction bases outside the gene matches: 7. The CDR3 sequence is 13 residues long. The germline gives CDR1 SQVTM, CDR2 ANQGSEA. CDR3 sequence: CSVSTGGGAEAFF. DNA for the CDR3: TGCAGCGTTTCCACAGGGGGCGGCGCTGAAGCTTTCTTT.

This clonotype turned up a few times. V gene TRBV4-1 combines with J gene TRBJ1-5, with D tentatively TRBD1 (5 bases). The CDR3 extends over 15 amino acids. With 6 bases removed from V and 2 bases from J, the gap between germline ends came to 14 bases. Looked up from germline, CDR1 is MGHRA and CDR2 is YSYEKL. The CDR3 DNA reads TGCGCCAGCAGTCTCGGGACGGCGGGCAATCAGCCCCAGCATTTT. This encodes CASSLGTAGNQPQHF.

By share, this clonotype counts as large. The chain has TRBV7-9 and TRBJ1-2; D possibly corresponds to TRBD1 (6 bases). Germline-derived CDR1 and CDR2 are SEHNR and FQNEAQ (reference sequence). Trimming took off 8 bases at V and 3 bases at J, with 19 bases between the two ends. The CDR3 spans 15 residues. CDR3 in amino acids: CASWWYGAGDYGYTF. CDR3 bases: TGTGCCAGCTGGTGGTATGGGGCAGGGGACTATGGCTACACCTTC.

This clonotype is large by share. This chain connects TRBV27 to TRBJ2-1; 9 bases match TRBD2. The CDR3 is 16 residues long. Losses at the gene ends were 1 base for V and 9 bases for J; bases not matched to a gene: 10. CDR1 and CDR2 (germline): MNHEY, SMNVEV (reference sequence). The chain's CDR3 is CASSLWGSGGASEQFF. Written as DNA, the CDR3 is TGTGCCAGCAGTTTATGGGGTAGCGGGGGTGCTTCTGAGCAGTTCTTC.

The rearrangement uses TRBV5-5 and TRBJ1-4; D may be TRBD1 (5 bases). This CDR3 spans 15 amino acids. Germline lookup yields CDR1 SGHKS and CDR2 YYEKEE (reference sequence). V shed 4 bases and J shed 8 bases, with 18 bases lying between them. Written as DNA, the CDR3 is TGTGCCAGCAGCCCGTTGGGGGGTCCGAGCGAAAAACTGTTTTTT. Translating it yields CASSPLGGPSEKLFF.

By frequency in the sample, this clonotype is large (0.1 to 1%). The rearrangement uses TRBV3-1 and TRBJ2-7, with 7 bases lining up with TRBD1. The V and J ends lost 4 bases and 4 bases, in that order; junction bases with no gene match: 4. CDR3 size: 13 residues. From germline, CDR1 is LGHDT and CDR2 YNNKEL (reference sequence). Here the CDR3 DNA reads TGTGCCAGCAGCCGCGACAGGGAGTACGAGCAGTACTTC. Its translation is CASSRDREYEQYF.

This clonotype has only a few counts. The V gene is TRBV20-1, the J gene TRBJ2-3, with 8 nucleotides matching TRBD2. This CDR3 spans 14 amino acids. CDR1 is DFQATT and CDR2 is SNEGSKA in the germline V gene (reference sequence). The V and J ends lost 4 bases and 2 bases, in that order; junction bases with no gene match: 5. CDR3 residues: CSAKLAGNTDTQYF. The CDR3, as DNA: TGCAGTGCTAAGTTAGCGGGGAACACAGATACGCAGTATTTT.

In this sample, this clonotype turned up a few times. The genes are TRBV10-3 and TRBJ2-3; D is unresolved. Germline V gene sequence: CDR1 ENHRY, CDR2 SYGVKD. This CDR3 is built from 11 residues. The V end was cut by 10 bases, the J end by 5 bases, with 10 bases between. The CDR3 is CASASLDTQYF. DNA of the CDR3: TGTGCCAGCGCCTCCTTAGATACGCAGTATTTT.

This clonotype is judged large. The chain is built from TRBV7-2 and TRBJ2-3, with D possibly TRBD1 on 5 matching bases. CDR1 SGHTA and CDR2 FQGNSA come from the germline V gene. This CDR3 has 16 residues. Trimming cost V 1 base and J 4 bases, with 15 bases left between them. CDR3 in amino acids: CASSLGGAPPADTQYF. In nucleotides, the CDR3 is TGTGCCAGCAGCTTAGGTGGGGCTCCCCCCGCAGATACGCAGTATTTT.

Concerning this clonotype itself: No DNA is shown, since the ends of the CDR3 on it are uncertain; the CDR3 is the one TCRdb lists. This sequence joins TRBV6-2 or TRBV6-3 and TRBJ1-3; whether TRBD1, the table's D call, matches the DNA was not checked. 15 amino acids form the CDR3, both terminal residues included. Germline CDR1 and CDR2: MNHEY and SVGEGT. CDR3 loop: CASSTSTGEVNTIYF.

This clonotype was seen only a few times. V and J are TRBV20-1 and TRBJ2-3; 8 bases fit TRBD1. The V segment lost 5 bases and the J segment 2 bases; nucleotides outside the gene matches: 6. This CDR3 has 14 residues. From germline, CDR1 is DFQATT and CDR2 SNEGSKA (reference sequence). CDR3 sequence (DNA): TGCAGTGCTCAGAGACAGGGGATCACAGATACGCAGTATTTT. Protein: CSAQRQGITDTQYF.

This clonotype is medium-sized by share. The chain recombines TRBV2 with TRBJ2-1; D gene unclear. The germline V gene has CDR1 SNHLY and CDR2 FYNNEI. CDR3 size: 13 residues. Trimming left V 6 bases short and J 7 bases short, with 13 bases between. The CDR3 DNA reads TGTGCCAGCAGCATGGATAGGTTTAATGAGCAGTTCTTC. This gives the protein CASSMDRFNEQFF.

In its sample, this clonotype ranks as medium-sized. The V and J genes are TRBV19 and TRBJ1-5; 8 nucleotides match TRBD1. There are 15 residues in the CDR3. The germline CDR1 and CDR2 sequences are LNHDA and SQIVND (reference sequence). The V gene end was trimmed by 3 bases and the J gene end by 6 bases; junction bases not matched to a gene: 7. CDR3 region: CASSIHGQGVQPQHF. CDR3 nucleotide sequence: TGTGCCAGTAGTATCCATGGACAGGGTGTTCAGCCCCAGCATTTT.